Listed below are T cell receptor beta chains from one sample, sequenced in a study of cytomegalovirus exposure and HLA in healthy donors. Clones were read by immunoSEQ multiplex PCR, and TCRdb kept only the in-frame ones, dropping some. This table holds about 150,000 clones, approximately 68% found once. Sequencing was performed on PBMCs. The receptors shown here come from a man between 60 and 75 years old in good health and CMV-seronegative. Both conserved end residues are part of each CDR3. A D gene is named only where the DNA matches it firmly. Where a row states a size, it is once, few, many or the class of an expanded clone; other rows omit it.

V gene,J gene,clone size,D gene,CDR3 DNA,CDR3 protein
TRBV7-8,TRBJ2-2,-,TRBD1,TGTGCCAGCAGCATCCACCGGGACAGGGGGGACACCGGGGAGCTGTTTTTT,CASSIHRDRGDTGELFF
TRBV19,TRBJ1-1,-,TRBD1,TGTGCCAGTAGCCTAGGGACAGGGGGCACTGAAGCTTTCTTT,CASSLGTGGTEAFF
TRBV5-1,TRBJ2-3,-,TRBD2,TGCGCCAGCAGCTTAACTAGCGGGATTAGCACAGATACGCAGTATTTT,CASSLTSGISTDTQYF
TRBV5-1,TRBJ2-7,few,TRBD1,TGCGCCAGCAGCTTGCAGGGGGCTTACGAGCAGTACTTC,CASSLQGAYEQYF
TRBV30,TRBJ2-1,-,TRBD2,TGTGCCTGGCAAGCGGGAGGGATGAACAATGAGCAGTTCTTC,CAWQAGGMNNEQFF
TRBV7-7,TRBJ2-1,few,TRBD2,TGTGCTAGCAGCCCCCGAGCGGGAGAAGGCGAGCAGTTCTTC,CASSPRAGEGEQFF
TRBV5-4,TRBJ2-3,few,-,TGTGCCAGCAGCTTGGTCTCGGGCACAGATACGCAGTATTTT,CASSLVSGTDTQYF
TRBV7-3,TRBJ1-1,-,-,TGTGCCAGCAGTCGAATTAGGACAGAGAACACTGAAGCTTTCTTT,CASSRIRTENTEAFF
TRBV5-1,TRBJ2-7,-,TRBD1,TGCGCCAGCAGATCCGGACAGGGGAGTTCTCCCGACGAGCAGTACTTC,CASRSGQGSSPDEQYF
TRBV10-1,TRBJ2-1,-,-,TGCGCCAGCAGTCGCAGTGTAGGGGAAAAGCGGGCGACCTACAATGAGCAGTTCTTC,CASSRSVGEKRATYNEQFF
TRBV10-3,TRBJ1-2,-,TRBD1,TGTGCCATCAGTGAGCCCGACAGGGTGGTCGGCTACACCTTC,CAISEPDRVVGYTF
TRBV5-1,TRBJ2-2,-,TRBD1,TGCGCCAGCAGCCCCGACAGGGAGAACACCGGGGAGCTGTTTTTT,CASSPDRENTGELFF
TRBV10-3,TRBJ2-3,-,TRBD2,TGTGCCAGTGGTAGCGGGAGTTCTACAGATACGCAGTATTTT,CASGSGSSTDTQYF
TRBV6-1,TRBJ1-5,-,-,TGTGCCAGCAGTGCGACAGATAGCAATCAGCCCCAGCATTTT,CASSATDSNQPQHF
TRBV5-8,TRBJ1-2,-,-,TGTGCCAGCAGCTTGACGGGCCAACAGGGCATCTATGGCTACACCTTC,CASSLTGQQGIYGYTF
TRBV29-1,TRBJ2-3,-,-,TGCAGCATTGGGGATAAGCGGAGCACAGATACGCAGTATTTT,CSIGDKRSTDTQYF
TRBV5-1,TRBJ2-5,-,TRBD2,TGCGCCAGCAGCTTGGCCGGGCTAGCGGGAGCGGGAGAGACCCAGTACTTC,CASSLAGLAGAGETQYF
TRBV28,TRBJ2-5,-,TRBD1,TGTGCCAGCAGTTCCTTTATAGGGGGCAAAGAGACCCAGTACTTC,CASSSFIGGKETQYF
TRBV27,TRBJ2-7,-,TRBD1,TGTGCCAGCTTTAAATTCCGGACAGGCCCCTACGAGCAGTACTTC,CASFKFRTGPYEQYF
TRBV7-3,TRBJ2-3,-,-,TGTGCCAGCAGCACGCCCGGGGCAGATACGCAGTATTTT,CASSTPGADTQYF
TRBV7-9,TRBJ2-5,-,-,TGTGCCAGCAACGCCATCGAGGAGACCCAGTACTTC,CASNAIEETQYF
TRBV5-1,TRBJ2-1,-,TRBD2,TGCGCCAGCAGCTTAAAAGAGCGGGAGGGAAATAATGAGCAGTTCTTC,CASSLKEREGNNEQFF
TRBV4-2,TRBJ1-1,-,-,TGTGCCAGCAGCCAAGATAGCGGGGTGGGCACTGAAGCTTTCTTT,CASSQDSGVGTEAFF
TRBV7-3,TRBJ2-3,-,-,TGTGCCAGCAGCCTTACCGGGGATACGCAGTATTTT,CASSLTGDTQYF
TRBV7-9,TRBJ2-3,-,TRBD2,TGTTCCAGCAGTCTTAGCGGGAGGAGGAGGCACACAGATACGCAGTATTTT,CSSSLSGRRRHTDTQYF
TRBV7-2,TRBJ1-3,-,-,TGTGCCAGCAGCTTAGCGCGAAGTAACTCTGGAAACACCATATATTTT,CASSLARSNSGNTIYF
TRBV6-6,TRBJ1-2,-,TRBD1,TGTGCCAGCACCTGGACAGGGACGGACTATGGCTACACCTTC,CASTWTGTDYGYTF
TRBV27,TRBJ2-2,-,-,TGTGCCAGCAAATTGACACCGAACACCGGGGAGCTGTTTTTT,CASKLTPNTGELFF
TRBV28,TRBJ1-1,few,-,TGTGCCAGCAGGAACACCTACAGCGAAGCTTTCTTT,CASRNTYSEAFF
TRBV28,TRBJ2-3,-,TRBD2,TGTGCCAGCAGTTCTAGCGGTATCACAGATACGCAGTATTTT,CASSSSGITDTQYF